The 27 T cell receptor beta chains presented below share a single source sample, sequenced in a study of beta chain features in type 1 diabetes (dated by TCRdb to between 2017 and 2018). Library preparation was by the immunoSEQ multiplex PCR assay. The High Capacity cDNA Reverse Transcription Kit was used to reverse transcribe all of the isolated RNA, meaning that expressed TCRB transcripts were what got sequenced. TCRdb took this table from immuneACCESS and kept in-frame rearrangements with V and J called. Such tables lack part of the clones; where checked against another copy, unresolved V genes explain under half of the gap, and the rest is unexplained. This sample comprises approximately 360,000 clones, roughly an eighth of them detected only once. The ten most abundant clones make up 0.008% to 0.011% of the sample. These receptors have no known antigen. Overall study outcomes, separate from this receptor: Type 1 diabetes patients showed a moderate but significant shortening of TCRB CDR3 length in all four CD4+ subsets.

The sequencing input was naive CD4+ T cells from blood. The sample's cell subset or site label is to be understood as: true naive CD4+ T cells. Receptors were obtained from a woman under 30 with type 1 diabetes.

This clone occurred a few times. This chain joins TRBV29-1 and TRBJ2-7; weak D call: TRBD2 (6 bases). Germline values: CDR1 SQVTM, CDR2 ANQGSEA. CDR3 length: 13 residues. The ends were cut back, 4 bases at V and 2 bases at J, with 12 bases in the middle. Written as DNA, the CDR3 is TGCAGCGTTGGCGCGGGGATGACCTACGAGCAGTACTTC. As protein: CSVGAGMTYEQYF.

This clone occurred a few times. The chain links TRBV5-1 to TRBJ2-1, with D tentatively TRBD1 (7 bases). The germline gives CDR1 SGHRS, CDR2 YFSETQ. This CDR3 spans 14 amino acids. Deletions cut 5 bases from V and 7 bases from J, with 16 bases between. This CDR3 reads CASRPDREANEQFF. Here the CDR3 DNA reads TGCGCCAGCAGACCTGACAGGGAGGCGAATGAGCAGTTCTTC.

The V call is TRBV16, the J call TRBJ2-7, with 8 positions matching TRBD1. V lost 4 bases to trimming and J lost 1 base; unmatched junction nucleotides: 6. The CDR3 consists of 15 residues. Germline V gene data show CDR1 as KGHSY and CDR2 as FQNENV. This chain's CDR3 is CASSRTGFLSYEQYF. CDR3 nucleotides: TGTGCCAGCAGCCGGACAGGGTTTCTGTCCTACGAGCAGTACTTC. The variable domain in full, with the rest retrieved from reference TRBV16 and TRBJ2-7, is GEEVAQTPKHLVRGEGQKAKLYCAPIKGHSYVFWYQQVLKNEFKFLISFQNENVFDETGMPKERFSAKCLPNSPCSLEIQATKLEDSAVYFCASSRTGFLSYEQYFGPGTRLTVT.

This clone has a handful of counts. The chain has TRBV30 and TRBJ2-7, with D possibly being TRBD1 (6 bases). CDR1 is GTSNPN, CDR2 SVGIG, per germline (reference sequence). Trimming removed 3 bases from V and 2 bases from J, with 11 bases in between. This CDR3 is built from 13 residues. CDR3: CAWSVDRTYEQYF. CDR3 nucleotide sequence: TGTGCCTGGAGCGTGGACAGAACCTACGAGCAGTACTTC.

This clone was detected only a few times. This chain joins TRBV19 and TRBJ2-1, with 10 bases fitting TRBD2. Germline CDR1 is LNHDA and CDR2 is SQIVND (reference sequence). V was clipped by 8 bases and J by 8 bases; unmatched bases: 6. The CDR3 has 13 residues. Here the CDR3 DNA reads TGTGCCAGTGGGGGAGCGGGAGGGTATGAGCAGTTCTTC. Amino acid sequence: CASGGAGGYEQFF. Filled out from reference TRBV19 and TRBJ2-1, the complete variable domain reads DGGITQSPKYLFRKEGQNVTLSCEQNLNHDAMYWYRQDPGQGLRLIYYSQIVNDFQKGDIAEGYSVSREKKESFPLTVTSAQKNPTAFYLCASGGAGGYEQFFGPGTRLTVL.

This clone has only a few counts. The chain employs TRBV30 and TRBJ1-2; unclear D gene. The CDR3 has 14 amino acids. Deletions cut 0 bases from V and 2 bases from J, with 10 bases between. Germline V gene lookup returns CDR1 GTSNPN and CDR2 SVGIG (reference sequence). The CDR3 region is CAWSVSAGNYGYTF. Written as DNA, the CDR3 is TGTGCCTGGAGTGTTTCGGCAGGAAACTATGGCTACACCTTC.

The chain is built from TRBV5-1 and TRBJ2-5, with TRBD2 matching over 9 bases. The V gene's germline CDR1 is SGHRS and CDR2 YFSETQ. CDR3 size: 15 residues. The ends lost 5 bases at V and 5 bases at J; junction bases unmatched: 10. CDR3 nucleotide sequence: TGCGCCAGCAGGGGGCCAGCGGGAGGTGTGGAGACCCAGTACTTC. Translating it yields CASRGPAGGVETQYF.

This sequence joins TRBV7-2 and TRBJ2-2; a possible D gene is TRBD2 (5 bases). Germline V lookup: CDR1 SGHTA, CDR2 FQGNSA. V shed 0 bases and J shed 1 base, with 6 bases lying between them. The length of the CDR3 is 15 residues. In nucleotides, the CDR3 is TGTGCCAGCAGCTTAGCCGGGAAGAACACCGGGGAGCTGTTTTTT. Translated, it gives CASSLAGKNTGELFF.

This clone occurred a few times. V usage is TRBV29-1 and J usage is TRBJ1-1, with D perhaps TRBD1 (5 bases). From germline, CDR1 is SQVTM and CDR2 ANQGSEA. This CDR3 spans 15 amino acids. The V and J ends lost 4 bases and 0 bases respectively, with 15 bases between them. CDR3 in DNA: TGCAGCGTTGTAGGGCATCGACAGTTGAACACTGAAGCTTTCTTT. It encodes CSVVGHRQLNTEAFF.

This chain joins TRBV5-4 and TRBJ2-5; TRBD2 agrees at 8 bases. CDR1 SGHNT and CDR2 YYREEE come from the germline V gene (reference sequence). The CDR3 extends over 17 amino acids. Germline trimming cut 4 bases from V and 5 bases from J; bases unmatched to any gene: 16. As DNA, the CDR3 is TGTGCCAGCAGCCCGGAGGGAGCGGGAGTACGGTGGGAGACCCAGTACTTC. Protein: CASSPEGAGVRWETQYF.

The chain couples TRBV7-2 to TRBJ2-7, with D possibly TRBD1 on 5 matching bases. The V and J ends lost 5 bases and 5 bases respectively, with 19 bases between them. Germline V gene sequence: CDR1 SGHTA, CDR2 FQGNSA. CDR3 length: 15 residues. The CDR3 here is CASSADRGSFNEQYF. The CDR3 nucleotides are TGTGCCAGCAGCGCAGACAGAGGAAGCTTCAACGAGCAGTACTTC.

This clone was detected a few times. This chain links TRBV29-1 with TRBJ2-7; 9 bases are shared with TRBD1. The germline gives CDR1 SQVTM, CDR2 ANQGSEA. V was pared by 6 bases and J by 3 bases, with 6 bases of the junction left unmatched. The CDR3 is made up of 13 amino acids. Here the CDR3 reads CSVGPGQGYEQYF. In DNA form, the CDR3 reads TGCAGCGTAGGCCCGGGACAGGGCTACGAGCAGTACTTC.

The table lists this clone with a few counts. J is TRBJ2-1 and V is TRBV30; a possible D gene is TRBD2 (5 bases). The CDR3 loop spans 15 amino acids. Trimming cost V 4 bases and J 12 bases, with 25 bases left between them. Germline CDR1 GTSNPN, CDR2 SVGIG (reference sequence). CDR3 nucleotide sequence: TGTGCCTGGACTACTTCTTCACTAGTTTCAGGTTGGCAGTTCTTC. The encoded protein is CAWTTSSLVSGWQFF.

This clone was recorded a few times. This rearrangement joins TRBV7-2 to TRBJ2-2; a possible D gene is TRBD1 (6 bases). CDR1 is SGHTA, CDR2 FQGNSA, per germline. The V end lost 10 bases, the J end lost 3 bases, and 9 bases lay between the germline ends. The CDR3 is 12 amino acids. The CDR3 reads CATDRHTGELFF. CDR3 DNA sequence: TGTGCCACCGACAGGCACACCGGGGAGCTGTTTTTT.

The sample holds a few counts of this clone. The V and J genes are TRBV6-6 and TRBJ1-1; tentatively, D is TRBD1 (5 bases). The CDR3 consists of 14 residues. Germline lookup yields CDR1 MNHNY and CDR2 SVGAGI (reference sequence). V lost 6 bases and J 3 bases, leaving 14 bases between the germline ends. The CDR3 region is CASRDKRGYTEAFF. CDR3 bases: TGTGCCAGCAGGGACAAGCGGGGATACACTGAAGCTTTCTTT.

This clone has more than one count but fewer than ten. This rearrangement joins TRBV6-5 to TRBJ2-3; D is uncertain. Trimming removed 6 bases at V and 0 bases at J, with 10 bases between. Looked up from germline, CDR1 is MNHEY and CDR2 is SVGAGI. The CDR3 length is 14 residues. The CDR3 sequence: CASRSDFSTDTQYF. CDR3 bases: TGTGCCAGCAGAAGTGACTTTAGCACAGATACGCAGTATTTT.

The chain combines TRBV18 with TRBJ1-5; D is possibly TRBD1 (6 bases). Per the germline V gene, CDR1 is KGHSH and CDR2 is LQKENI. V lost 4 bases and J lost 7, with 20 bases in between. This CDR3 comprises 16 residues. The CDR3 loop reads CASSLNAGAEGQPQHF. DNA for the CDR3: TGTGCCAGCTCACTTAATGCAGGGGCTGAGGGACAGCCCCAGCATTTT.

This clone was observed a handful of times. The V gene is TRBV28, the J gene TRBJ1-3; 7 bases match TRBD1. The CDR3 totals 14 residues. Germline CDR1 reads MDHEN; CDR2 reads SYDVKM. V was clipped by 8 bases and J by 0 bases; unmatched bases: 4. CDR3 sequence reads: CASQGGLSGNTIYF. DNA for the CDR3: TGTGCCAGCCAAGGGGGCCTCTCTGGAAACACCATATATTTT.

With regard to this clone: Within the sample, other DNA sequences also encode this same CDR3. The rearrangement uses TRBV29-1 and TRBJ2-3; TRBD2 matches at 8 bases. CDR1 is SQVTM and CDR2 is ANQGSEA in the germline V gene. This CDR3 is built from 13 residues. V shed 4 bases, J shed 4 bases, and the junction held 4 bases outside the gene matches. The CDR3 here is CSVGGGLADTQYF. CDR3 sequence (DNA): TGCAGCGTTGGAGGGGGACTAGCAGATACGCAGTATTTT.

The rearrangement links TRBV5-4 to TRBJ2-3; 9 nucleotides match TRBD1. The V gene's germline CDR1 is SGHNT and CDR2 YYREEE (reference sequence). V lost 4 bases, J lost 6 bases, and 6 bases stayed unmatched. This CDR3 is built from 14 residues. The CDR3 sequence: CASSLGQGSDTQYF. CDR3 DNA sequence: TGTGCCAGCAGCCTGGGACAGGGCAGCGATACGCAGTATTTT.

This clone was seen a handful of times. The chain employs TRBV7-2 and TRBJ2-1, with 9 bases that match TRBD2. The V and J ends lost 5 bases and 8 bases, in that order; junction bases with no gene match: 7. The CDR3 runs to 14 residues. The V gene's germline CDR1 is SGHTA and CDR2 FQGNSA. The CDR3: CASSGAGGMDEQFF. In DNA form, the CDR3 reads TGTGCCAGCAGCGGAGCGGGGGGAATGGATGAGCAGTTCTTC.

This clone was seen more than once but under ten times. V gene TRBV29-1 combines with J gene TRBJ1-5; no clear D gene. CDR1 and CDR2 (germline): SQVTM, ANQGSEA. CDR3 length: 16 residues. V was clipped by 0 bases and J by 4 bases, with 16 bases between them. CDR3 DNA: TGCAGCGTTGAAGAGGGTGTAAGCGGTACTAATCAGCCCCAGCATTTT. Translating gives CSVEEGVSGTNQPQHF. The entire variable domain, with the rest obtained from reference TRBV29-1 and TRBJ1-5, is as follows: SAVISQKPSRDICQRGTSLTIQCQVDSQVTMMFWYRQQPGQSLTLIATANQGSEATYESGFVIDKFPISRPNLTFSTLTVSNMSPEDSSIYLCSVEEGVSGTNQPQHFGDGTRLSIL.

V and J are TRBV25-1 and TRBJ2-3; D remains unclear. V gave up 1 base and J gave up 6 bases, with 11 bases separating them. The length of the CDR3 is 14 residues. The germline V gene has CDR1 MGHDK and CDR2 SYGVNS. DNA of the CDR3: TGTGCCAGCAGTGAATGGAGCGAGAGGGATACGCAGTATTTT. Amino acids: CASSEWSERDTQYF. The full variable domain, completed using reference TRBV25-1 and TRBJ2-3, is EADIYQTPRYLVIGTGKKITLECSQTMGHDKMYWYQQDPGMELHLIHYSYGVNSTEKGDLSSESTVSRIRTEHFPLTLESARPSHTSQYLCASSEWSERDTQYFGPGTRLTVL.

The chain couples TRBV30 to TRBJ1-4; D is perhaps TRBD1 (6 bases). Per the germline V gene, CDR1 is GTSNPN and CDR2 is SVGIG (reference sequence). The V and J ends lost 3 bases and 1 base respectively, with 6 bases between them. This CDR3 has 13 amino acids. In nucleotides, the CDR3 is TGTGCCTGGAGCAGGGGAACTAATGAAAAACTGTTTTTT. It encodes CAWSRGTNEKLFF.

The CDR3 DNA follows: TGTGCCAGCAGTTTCGAGGGGGCCAGCGGGGAGCTGTTTTTT. It specifies CASSFEGASGELFF. The chain uses TRBV27 and TRBJ2-2; 7 nucleotides agree with TRBD1. CDR1 is MNHEY, CDR2 SMNVEV, per germline (reference sequence). This CDR3 has 14 amino acids. V dropped 3 bases and J dropped 7; count of bases not matched to a gene: 5.

CDR3 loop: CAWSQNYEQYF. The CDR3 bases are TGTGCCTGGAGTCAAAACTACGAGCAGTACTTC. The genes are TRBV30 and TRBJ2-7; D remains unclear. The CDR3 has 11 amino acids. The germline V and J ends were trimmed by 2 bases and 3 bases, with 5 bases remaining between them. Looked up from germline, CDR1 is GTSNPN and CDR2 is SVGIG (reference sequence).

This clone was observed a few times. This rearrangement joins TRBV19 to TRBJ2-6; D not resolved. Trimming removed 7 bases from V and 4 bases from J, with 8 bases in between. Germline V gene lookup returns CDR1 LNHDA and CDR2 SQIVND (reference sequence). The CDR3 length is 13 residues. Here the CDR3 reads CASIAAGANVLTF. DNA of the CDR3: TGTGCCAGTATAGCAGCCGGGGCCAACGTCCTGACTTTC.